This T cell receptor beta chain was documented in a study of blood T cell repertoires in COVID-19 (dated by TCRdb to 2019 to 2021). At the level of the whole study: Collaborator samples came from the United States, Italy and Spain and covered acute and convalescent phases of COVID-19. The material from the prospective study consisted of cDNA or gDNA derived from T cells, B-cell-depleted T cells, or PBMCs. The repertoires were released in a freely available public database meant as a resource for research on the immune response to SARS-CoV-2. Samples came from the ongoing ImmuneRACE study (first 160 participants) plus 1,254 subjects from 6 global collaborators. The dataset comprised deeply sampled blood TCRbeta repertoires from subjects exposed to, actively infected with, or recovered from COVID-19. Where available, HLA class I and class II types were taken from metadata supplied by the sample provider and were not determined by assay-based typing. A de-identified subject ID, COVID-19 status, age in years and sex were almost always included in the sample metadata. Summary of the overall study and its limitations: How much clinical and demographic metadata was included differed by source and by participant, and the metadata was provided uncurated.

Taken from the germline V gene, the CDR1 and CDR2 loops are MRHNA and SNTAGT. Inclusive of the bounding cysteine and valine, the CDR3 is 14 residues long. The entry retains the CDR3 DNA only, 42 bases that are in frame from base 1. TCRbeta CDR3 regions were amplified from genomic DNA by means of the immunoSEQ Assay, a bias-controlled multiplex PCR. In the original analysis: Within the assay, amplification of reference gene primers was used to estimate how many nucleated cells each sample contained. Sequence reads were collapsed and filtered to measure the absolute abundance of every unique TCRbeta CDR3 rearrangement. For each sample, productive Simpson clonality was calculated as the square root of Simpson's diversity index over productive rearrangements. TCRdb provides this immuneACCESS table in a form limited to in-frame rearrangements. Some clones are lacking; in checked studies, under half of them reflect an unresolved V gene, and why the rest are absent is not known. That table gives V, J and clone size, and the DNA gave D and trimming. The sample includes 70,000 to 100,000 clones, with roughly four fifths observed a single time. Together, the top ten hold approximately 6.7% of the sample.

Regarding this clone: No antigen is known for it. There are no base qualities to consult, and no much larger clone falls within one base.

Each collaborating institution followed its own protocols to collect whole blood in K2EDTA tubes. Collaborator samples were shipped for TCRbeta analysis as frozen whole blood, isolated PBMCs, or DNA extracted from either sample type. Source material: peripheral blood. This sequence originates from a man between 45 and 60 years old with active or convalescent COVID-19. The rearranged segments are TRBV6-4 and TRBJ2-7, with an unclear D gene assignment. The base sequence is TGTGCCAGCAGTGTAGGCAGCGTCTCCTGCGAGCAGTACGTC. The resulting protein is CASSVGSVSCEQYV.